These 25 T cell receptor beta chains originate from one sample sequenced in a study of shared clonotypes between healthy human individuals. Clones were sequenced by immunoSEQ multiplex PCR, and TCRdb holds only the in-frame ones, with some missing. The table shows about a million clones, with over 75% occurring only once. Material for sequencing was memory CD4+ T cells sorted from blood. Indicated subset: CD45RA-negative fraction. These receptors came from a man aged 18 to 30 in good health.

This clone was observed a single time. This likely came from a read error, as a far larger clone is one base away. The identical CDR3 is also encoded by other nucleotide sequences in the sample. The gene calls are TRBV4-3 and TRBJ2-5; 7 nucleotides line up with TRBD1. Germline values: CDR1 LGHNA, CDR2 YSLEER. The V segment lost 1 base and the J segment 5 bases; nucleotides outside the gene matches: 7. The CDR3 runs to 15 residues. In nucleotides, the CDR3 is TGCGCCAGCAGCCAAGGCATGACAGGGAAGGAGACCCAGTACTTC. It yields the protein CASSQGMTGKETQYF.

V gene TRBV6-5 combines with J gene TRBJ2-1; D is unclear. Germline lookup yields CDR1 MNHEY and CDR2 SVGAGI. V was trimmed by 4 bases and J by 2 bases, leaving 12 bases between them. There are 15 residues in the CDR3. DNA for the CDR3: TGTGCCAGCAGTTCCATACCATCAACCTACAATGAGCAGTTCTTC. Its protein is CASSSIPSTYNEQFF.

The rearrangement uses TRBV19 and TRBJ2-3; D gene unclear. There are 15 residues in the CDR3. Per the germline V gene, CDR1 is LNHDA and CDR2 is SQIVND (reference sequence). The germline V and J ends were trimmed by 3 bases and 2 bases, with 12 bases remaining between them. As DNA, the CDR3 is TGTGCCAGTAGTATGGCGGCAGTACCCACAGATACGCAGTATTTT. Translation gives CASSMAAVPTDTQYF.

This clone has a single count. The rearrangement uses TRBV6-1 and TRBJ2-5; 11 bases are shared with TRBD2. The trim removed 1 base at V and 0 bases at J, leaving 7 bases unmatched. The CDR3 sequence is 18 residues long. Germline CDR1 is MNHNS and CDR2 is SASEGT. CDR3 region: CASSEGVTSGGYQETQYF. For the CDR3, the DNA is TGTGCCAGCAGTGAAGGGGTAACTAGCGGGGGCTACCAAGAGACCCAGTACTTC.

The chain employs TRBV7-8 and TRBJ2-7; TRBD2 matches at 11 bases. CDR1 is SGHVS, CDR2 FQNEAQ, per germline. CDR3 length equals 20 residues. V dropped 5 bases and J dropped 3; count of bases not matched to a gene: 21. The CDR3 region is CASSRAGLAGGALSHYEQYF. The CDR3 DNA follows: TGTGCCAGCAGCCGTGCGGGGCTAGCGGGGGGCGCCTTGTCCCACTACGAGCAGTACTTC.

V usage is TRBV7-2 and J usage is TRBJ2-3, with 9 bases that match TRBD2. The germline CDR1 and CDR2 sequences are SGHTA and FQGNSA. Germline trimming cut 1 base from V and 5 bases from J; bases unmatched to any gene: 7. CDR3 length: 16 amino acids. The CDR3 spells CASSLVGGGAGDTQYF. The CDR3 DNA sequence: TGTGCCAGCAGCTTAGTGGGCGGGGGGGCTGGAGATACGCAGTATTTT.

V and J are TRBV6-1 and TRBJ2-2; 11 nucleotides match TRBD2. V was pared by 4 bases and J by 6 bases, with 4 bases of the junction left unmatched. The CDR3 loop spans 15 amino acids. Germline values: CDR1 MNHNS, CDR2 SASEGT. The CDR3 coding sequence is TGTGCCAGCAGTGTTAGCGGGAGGGCCGCCGGGGAGCTGTTTTTT. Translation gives CASSVSGRAAGELFF.

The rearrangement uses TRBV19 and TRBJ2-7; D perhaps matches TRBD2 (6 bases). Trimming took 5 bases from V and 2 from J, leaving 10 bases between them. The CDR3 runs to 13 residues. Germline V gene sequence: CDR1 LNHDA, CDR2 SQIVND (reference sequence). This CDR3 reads CASSGGTPYEQYF. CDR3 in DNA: TGTGCCAGTAGTGGGGGGACCCCCTACGAGCAGTACTTC.

The CDR3 nucleotides read TGTGCCAGCAGCTTAGTAGTGGCCTTGAACACTGAAGCTTTCTTT. As protein: CASSLVVALNTEAFF. The chain links TRBV11-2 to TRBJ1-1; D remains unclear. The CDR3 totals 15 residues. V was trimmed by 1 base and J by 0 bases, leaving 9 bases between them. Germline CDR1 and CDR2: SGHAT and FQNNGV.

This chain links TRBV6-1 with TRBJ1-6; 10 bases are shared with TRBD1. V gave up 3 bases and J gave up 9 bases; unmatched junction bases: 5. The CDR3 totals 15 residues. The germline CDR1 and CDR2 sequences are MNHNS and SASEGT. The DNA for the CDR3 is TGTGCCAGCAGTGAGAGGACAGGGGGTGCTTCACCCCTCCACTTT. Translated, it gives CASSERTGGASPLHF.

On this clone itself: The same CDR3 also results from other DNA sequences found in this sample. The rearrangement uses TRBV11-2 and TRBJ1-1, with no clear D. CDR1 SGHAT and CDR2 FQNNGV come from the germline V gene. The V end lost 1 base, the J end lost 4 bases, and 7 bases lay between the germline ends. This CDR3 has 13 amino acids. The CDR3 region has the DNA TGTGCCAGCAGCTTAGGGGTCGGCACTGAAGCTTTCTTT. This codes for CASSLGVGTEAFF.

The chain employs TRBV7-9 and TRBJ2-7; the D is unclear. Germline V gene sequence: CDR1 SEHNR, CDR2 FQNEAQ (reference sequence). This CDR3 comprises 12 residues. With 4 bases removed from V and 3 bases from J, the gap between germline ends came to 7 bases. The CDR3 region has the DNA TGTGCCAGCAGCTACGGAATCTACGAGCAGTACTTC. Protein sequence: CASSYGIYEQYF.

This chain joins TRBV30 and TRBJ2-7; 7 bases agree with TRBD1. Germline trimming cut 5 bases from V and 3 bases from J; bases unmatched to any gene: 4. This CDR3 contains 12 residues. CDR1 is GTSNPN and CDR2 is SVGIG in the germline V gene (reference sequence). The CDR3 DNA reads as TGTGCCTGGGGACAGGTTAACTACGAGCAGTACTTC. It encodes CAWGQVNYEQYF.

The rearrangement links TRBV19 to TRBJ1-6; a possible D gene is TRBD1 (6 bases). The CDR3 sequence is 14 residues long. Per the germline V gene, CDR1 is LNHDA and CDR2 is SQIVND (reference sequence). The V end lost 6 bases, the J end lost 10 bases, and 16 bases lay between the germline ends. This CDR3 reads CASRESGEVSPLHF. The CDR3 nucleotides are TGTGCCAGTAGGGAGTCAGGGGAAGTATCACCCCTCCACTTT. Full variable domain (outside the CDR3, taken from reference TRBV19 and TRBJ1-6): DGGITQSPKYLFRKEGQNVTLSCEQNLNHDAMYWYRQDPGQGLRLIYYSQIVNDFQKGDIAEGYSVSREKKESFPLTVTSAQKNPTAFYLCASRESGEVSPLHFGNGTRLTVT.

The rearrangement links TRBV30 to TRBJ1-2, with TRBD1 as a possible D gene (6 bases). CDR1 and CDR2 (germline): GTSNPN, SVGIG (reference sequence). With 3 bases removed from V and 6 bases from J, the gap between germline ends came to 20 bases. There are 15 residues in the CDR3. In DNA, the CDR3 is TGTGCCTGGAGCATAACACAGGGAGACACTAATGGCTACACCTTC. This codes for CAWSITQGDTNGYTF. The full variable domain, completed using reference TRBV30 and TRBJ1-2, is SQTIHQWPATLVQPVGSPLSLECTVEGTSNPNLYWYRQAAGRGLQLLFYSVGIGQISSEVPQNLSASRPQDRQFILSSKKLLLSDSGFYLCAWSITQGDTNGYTFGSGTRLTVV.

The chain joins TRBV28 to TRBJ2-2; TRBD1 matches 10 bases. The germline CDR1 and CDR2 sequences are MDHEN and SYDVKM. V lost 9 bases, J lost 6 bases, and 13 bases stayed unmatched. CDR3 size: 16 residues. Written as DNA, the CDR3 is TGTGCCAGGAGGACCGACAGGGGGCTTTACGCCGGGGAGCTGTTTTTT. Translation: CARRTDRGLYAGELFF.

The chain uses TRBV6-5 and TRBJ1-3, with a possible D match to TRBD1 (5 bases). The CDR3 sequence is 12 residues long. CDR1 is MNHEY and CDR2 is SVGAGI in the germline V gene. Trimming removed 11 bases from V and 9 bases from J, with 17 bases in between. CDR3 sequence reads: CAGYRSPGTIYF. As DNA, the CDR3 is TGTGCCGGCTACAGGTCCCCGGGCACCATATATTTT.

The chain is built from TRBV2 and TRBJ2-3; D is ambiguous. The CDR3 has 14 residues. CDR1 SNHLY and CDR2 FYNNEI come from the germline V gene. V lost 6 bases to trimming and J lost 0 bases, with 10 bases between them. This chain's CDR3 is CASRRSQSTDTQYF. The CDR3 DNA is TGTGCCAGCAGGCGTTCCCAGAGCACAGATACGCAGTATTTT.

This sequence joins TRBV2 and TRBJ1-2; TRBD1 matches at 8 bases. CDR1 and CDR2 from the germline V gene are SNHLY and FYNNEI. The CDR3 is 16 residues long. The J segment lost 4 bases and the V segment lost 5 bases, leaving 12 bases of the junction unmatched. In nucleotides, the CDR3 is TGTGCCAGCAGTCGACAGGGGAAAAGTGGCATCTATGGCTACACCTTC. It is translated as CASSRQGKSGIYGYTF.

The CDR3 is CASSLDRGGMWSNQPQHF. The DNA for the CDR3 is TGTGCCAGCAGCTTGGACAGGGGTGGTATGTGGAGCAATCAGCCCCAGCATTTT. The chain has TRBV7-9 and TRBJ1-5, with TRBD1 identical over 9 bases. The J segment lost 1 base and the V segment lost 3 bases, leaving 10 bases of the junction unmatched. CDR3 size: 18 residues. CDR1 and CDR2 from the germline V gene are SEHNR and FQNEAQ (reference sequence).

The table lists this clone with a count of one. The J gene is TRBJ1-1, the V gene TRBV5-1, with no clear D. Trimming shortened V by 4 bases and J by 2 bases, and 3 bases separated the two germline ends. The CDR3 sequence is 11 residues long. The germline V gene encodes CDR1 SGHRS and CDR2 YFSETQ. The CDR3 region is CASSANTEAFF. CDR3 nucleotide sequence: TGCGCCAGCAGCGCTAACACTGAAGCTTTCTTT.

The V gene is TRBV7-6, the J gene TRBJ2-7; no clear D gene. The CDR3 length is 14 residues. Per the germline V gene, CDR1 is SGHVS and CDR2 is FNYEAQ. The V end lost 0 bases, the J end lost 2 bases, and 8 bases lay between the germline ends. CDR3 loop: CASSLAPVAYEQYF. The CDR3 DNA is TGTGCCAGCAGCTTAGCCCCGGTCGCCTACGAGCAGTACTTC. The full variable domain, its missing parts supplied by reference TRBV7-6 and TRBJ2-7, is GAGVSQSPRYKVTKRGQDVALRCDPISGHVSLYWYRQALGQGPEFLTYFNYEAQQDKSGLPNDRFSAERPEGSISTLTIQRTEQRDSAMYRCASSLAPVAYEQYFGPGTRLTVT.

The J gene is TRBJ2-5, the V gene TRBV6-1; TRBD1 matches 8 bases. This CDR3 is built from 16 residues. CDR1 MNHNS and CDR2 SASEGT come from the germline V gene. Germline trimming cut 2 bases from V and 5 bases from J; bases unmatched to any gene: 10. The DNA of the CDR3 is TGTGCCAGCAGTGAACGTATATATCAGGGGGCCGAGACCCAGTACTTC. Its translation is CASSERIYQGAETQYF.

CDR3 sequence reads: CASSLDYHEQFF. CDR3 DNA sequence: TGCGCCAGCAGCTTGGATTACCATGAGCAGTTCTTC. V and J are TRBV5-1 and TRBJ2-1; D is ambiguous. This CDR3 has 12 amino acids. From germline, CDR1 is SGHRS and CDR2 YFSETQ. Trimming stripped 0 bases from V and 8 bases from J, with 6 bases between.

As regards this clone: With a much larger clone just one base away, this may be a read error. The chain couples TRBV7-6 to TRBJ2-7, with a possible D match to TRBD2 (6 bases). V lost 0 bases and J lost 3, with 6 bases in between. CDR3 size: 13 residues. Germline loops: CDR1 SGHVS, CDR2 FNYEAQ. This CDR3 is CASSLAEGYEQYF. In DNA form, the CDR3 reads TGTGCCAGCAGCTTAGCGGAGGGCTACGAGCAGTACTTC.